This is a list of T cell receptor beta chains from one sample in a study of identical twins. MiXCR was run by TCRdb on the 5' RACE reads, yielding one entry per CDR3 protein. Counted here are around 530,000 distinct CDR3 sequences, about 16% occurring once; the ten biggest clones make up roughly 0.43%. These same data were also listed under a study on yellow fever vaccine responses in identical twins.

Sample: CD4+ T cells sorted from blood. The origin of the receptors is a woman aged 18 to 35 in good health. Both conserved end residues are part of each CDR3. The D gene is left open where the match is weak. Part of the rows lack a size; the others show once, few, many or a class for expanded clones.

cdr3_aa: CASSPSSGANVLTF
cdr3_nt: TGTGCCAGCAGCCCGAGCTCTGGGGCCAACGTCCTGACTTTC
clone_size: .
j_call: TRBJ2-6
v_call: TRBV7-9
d_call: .

cdr3_aa: CASSTDRVAAYNEQFF
cdr3_nt: TGTGCCAGCAGCACGGACAGGGTAGCGGCCTACAATGAGCAGTTCTTC
clone_size: .
j_call: TRBJ2-1
v_call: TRBV7-6
d_call: TRBD1

cdr3_aa: CASSYAGLVNEQFF
cdr3_nt: TGTGCCAGCAGTTACGCCGGATTGGTCAATGAGCAGTTCTTC
clone_size: .
j_call: TRBJ2-1
v_call: TRBV6-2/TRBV6-3
d_call: .

cdr3_aa: CASRPNRGQNTEAFF
cdr3_nt: TGTGCCAGCAGACCTAACAGGGGGCAGAACACTGAAGCTTTCTTT
clone_size: few
j_call: TRBJ1-1
v_call: TRBV7-8
d_call: TRBD1

cdr3_aa: CASRKTQETQYF
cdr3_nt: TGCGCCAGCAGAAAAACGCAAGAGACCCAGTACTTC
clone_size: many
j_call: TRBJ2-5
v_call: TRBV5-1
d_call: .

cdr3_aa: CASSLSVRGVIEAFF
cdr3_nt: TGTGCCAGCAGCTTATCGGTTCGCGGGGTAATAGAAGCTTTCTTT
clone_size: few
j_call: TRBJ1-1
v_call: TRBV7-2
d_call: .

cdr3_aa: CASGGGIGELFF
cdr3_nt: TGTGCCAGCGGAGGGGGGATCGGGGAGCTGTTTTTT
clone_size: .
j_call: TRBJ2-2
v_call: TRBV9
d_call: .

cdr3_aa: CASSELGTSGRWEQYF
cdr3_nt: TGTGCCAGCAGCGAACTTGGGACTAGCGGGAGGTGGGAGCAGTACTTC
clone_size: few
j_call: TRBJ2-7
v_call: TRBV9
d_call: TRBD2

cdr3_aa: CASSFNDRNQFF
cdr3_nt: TGTGCCAGCAGCTTTAACGACAGAAACCAGTTCTTC
clone_size: .
j_call: TRBJ2-1
v_call: TRBV7-9
d_call: .

cdr3_aa: CASSQVSYGNEQFF
cdr3_nt: TGCGCCAGCAGCCAAGTGTCTTACGGCAATGAGCAGTTCTTC
clone_size: few
j_call: TRBJ2-1
v_call: TRBV4-1
d_call: .

cdr3_aa: CASSWGRIEQFF
cdr3_nt: TGTGCCAGCAGTTGGGGACGGATTGAGCAGTTCTTC
clone_size: many
j_call: TRBJ2-1
v_call: TRBV12-3/TRBV12-4
d_call: .

cdr3_aa: CSARDQTGQSNQPQHF
cdr3_nt: TGCAGTGCTAGAGATCAAACAGGCCAGAGCAATCAGCCCCAGCATTTT
clone_size: few
j_call: TRBJ1-5
v_call: TRBV20-1
d_call: .

cdr3_aa: CASSLEGGPRYEQYF
cdr3_nt: TGCGCCAGCAGCTTGGAAGGCGGGCCCCGCTACGAGCAGTACTTC
clone_size: .
j_call: TRBJ2-7
v_call: TRBV5-1
d_call: .

cdr3_aa: CASSQAGSALRHEQYF
cdr3_nt: TGTGCCAGCAGCCAAGCGGGGTCCGCTCTCCGCCACGAGCAGTACTTC
clone_size: .
j_call: TRBJ2-7
v_call: TRBV4-2
d_call: .

cdr3_aa: CSARGGFANEQFF
cdr3_nt: TGCAGTGCCCGGGGAGGGTTTGCGAATGAGCAGTTCTTC
clone_size: .
j_call: TRBJ2-1
v_call: TRBV20-1
d_call: TRBD2

cdr3_aa: CATSRPDREAFF
cdr3_nt: TGTGCCACCAGCAGACCGGACAGGGAAGCTTTCTTT
clone_size: .
j_call: TRBJ1-1
v_call: TRBV15
d_call: TRBD1

cdr3_aa: CASSLYGPYSYEQYF
cdr3_nt: TGTGCCAGCAGTTTATACGGGCCCTACTCCTACGAGCAGTACTTC
clone_size: .
j_call: TRBJ2-7
v_call: TRBV28
d_call: .

cdr3_aa: CSASIAGGRATDTQYF
cdr3_nt: TGCAGTGCTAGTATCGCTGGCGGGAGGGCCACAGATACGCAGTATTTT
clone_size: few
j_call: TRBJ2-3
v_call: TRBV20-1
d_call: TRBD2

cdr3_aa: CATSDPDKGRAYNEQFF
cdr3_nt: TGTGCCACCAGTGATCCCGATAAGGGCAGGGCCTACAATGAGCAGTTCTTC
clone_size: .
j_call: TRBJ2-1
v_call: TRBV24-1
d_call: .

cdr3_aa: CASSPYGGRNTDTQYF
cdr3_nt: TGTGCCAGCAGCCCTTACGGAGGCAGAAACACAGATACGCAGTATTTT
clone_size: few
j_call: TRBJ2-3
v_call: TRBV3-1
d_call: .

cdr3_aa: CASSQDVYELNYEQYF
cdr3_nt: TGCGCCAGCAGCCAAGATGTTTACGAACTTAACTACGAGCAGTACTTC
clone_size: .
j_call: TRBJ2-7
v_call: TRBV4-1
d_call: .

cdr3_aa: CASGLGLAMTYEQYF
cdr3_nt: TGTGCTAGTGGTTTGGGGCTAGCCATGACCTACGAGCAGTACTTC
clone_size: .
j_call: TRBJ2-7
v_call: TRBV12-5
d_call: .

cdr3_aa: CASSTGTWNGYTF
cdr3_nt: TGTGCCAGCAGTACAGGGACTTGGAATGGCTACACCTTC
clone_size: .
j_call: TRBJ1-2
v_call: TRBV12-3/TRBV12-4
d_call: .

cdr3_aa: CAISGGTGGPMNTEAFF
cdr3_nt: TGTGCCATCAGTGGGGGGACAGGGGGCCCCATGAACACTGAAGCTTTCTTT
clone_size: few
j_call: TRBJ1-1
v_call: TRBV10-3
d_call: TRBD1

cdr3_aa: CSVERGGPNYGYTF
cdr3_nt: TGCAGCGTCGAGAGGGGCGGCCCTAACTATGGCTACACCTTC
clone_size: many
j_call: TRBJ1-2
v_call: TRBV29-1
d_call: .

cdr3_aa: CASSFIGGNNEQFF
cdr3_nt: TGTGCCAGCAGTTTTATAGGGGGCAACAATGAGCAGTTCTTC
clone_size: many
j_call: TRBJ2-1
v_call: TRBV12-3/TRBV12-4
d_call: TRBD1

cdr3_aa: CASSRGLGLYQETQYF
cdr3_nt: TGTGCCAGCAGCCGTGGGTTGGGGCTATACCAAGAGACCCAGTACTTC
clone_size: many
j_call: TRBJ2-5
v_call: TRBV12-3/TRBV12-4
d_call: .

cdr3_aa: CASSQDWGSDTQYF
cdr3_nt: TGTGCCAGCAGCCAAGACTGGGGATCTGATACGCAGTATTTT
clone_size: many
j_call: TRBJ2-3
v_call: TRBV3-1
d_call: .

cdr3_aa: CASSNPSGSSYNEQFF
cdr3_nt: TGTGCCAGCAGCAACCCTAGCGGGAGCTCCTACAATGAGCAGTTCTTC
clone_size: few
j_call: TRBJ2-1
v_call: TRBV7-4
d_call: TRBD2

cdr3_aa: CASSRTSGNTGELFF
cdr3_nt: TGCGCCAGCAGTAGGACTAGCGGGAACACCGGGGAGCTGTTTTTT
clone_size: many
j_call: TRBJ2-2
v_call: TRBV5-1
d_call: TRBD2

cdr3_aa: CASSRPGQGAETQYF
cdr3_nt: TGCGCCAGCAGCAGACCGGGACAGGGGGCGGAGACCCAGTACTTC
clone_size: many
j_call: TRBJ2-5
v_call: TRBV5-1
d_call: TRBD1

cdr3_aa: CASSFSGGPQETQYF
cdr3_nt: TGTGCCAGCAGTTTCAGCGGGGGGCCTCAAGAGACCCAGTACTTC
clone_size: few
j_call: TRBJ2-5
v_call: TRBV12-3/TRBV12-4
d_call: TRBD2

cdr3_aa: CASSLSSAGYGYEQYF
cdr3_nt: TGTGCCAGCAGTTTATCCTCCGCGGGGTATGGATACGAGCAGTACTTC
clone_size: .
j_call: TRBJ2-7
v_call: TRBV28
d_call: .

cdr3_aa: CASSFEGGRPYEQYF
cdr3_nt: TGTGCCAGCAGTTTCGAGGGTGGACGGCCCTACGAGCAGTACTTC
clone_size: many
j_call: TRBJ2-7
v_call: TRBV7-9
d_call: .

cdr3_aa: CATRSVAYEQYF
cdr3_nt: TGTGCCACCCGATCCGTAGCCTACGAGCAGTACTTC
clone_size: many
j_call: TRBJ2-7
v_call: TRBV10-3
d_call: .

cdr3_aa: CASSQVWGGGASNEQFF
cdr3_nt: TGTGCCAGCAGCCAAGTCTGGGGCGGGGGGGCCAGTAATGAGCAGTTCTTC
clone_size: .
j_call: TRBJ2-1
v_call: TRBV4-2
d_call: TRBD2

cdr3_aa: CASSLAGGPLAEQFF
cdr3_nt: TGTGCCAGCAGTTTAGCGGGAGGGCCTTTAGCGGAGCAGTTCTTC
clone_size: few
j_call: TRBJ2-1
v_call: TRBV6-5
d_call: TRBD2

cdr3_aa: CASSLGISGRSNEQFF
cdr3_nt: TGCGCCAGCAGCTTGGGTATTAGCGGGAGATCCAATGAGCAGTTCTTC
clone_size: .
j_call: TRBJ2-1
v_call: TRBV5-1
d_call: TRBD2

cdr3_aa: CASSQVGVGGYTF
cdr3_nt: TGCGCCAGCAGCCAAGTAGGGGTTGGTGGCTACACCTTC
clone_size: few
j_call: TRBJ1-2
v_call: TRBV4-1
d_call: .

cdr3_aa: CSAPPARLGGGYTDTQYF
cdr3_nt: TGCAGTGCCCCCCCGGCCAGGTTGGGCGGGGGTTACACAGATACGCAGTATTTT
clone_size: few
j_call: TRBJ2-3
v_call: TRBV20-1
d_call: TRBD2

cdr3_aa: CSAPEIGPSLIYEQYF
cdr3_nt: TGCAGTGCCCCCGAAATTGGGCCAAGCCTCATCTACGAGCAGTACTTC
clone_size: many
j_call: TRBJ2-7
v_call: TRBV20-1
d_call: .

cdr3_aa: CASGKQGADNSPLHF
cdr3_nt: TGCGCCAGCGGAAAACAGGGGGCTGATAATTCACCCCTCCACTTT
clone_size: .
j_call: TRBJ1-6
v_call: TRBV5-1
d_call: TRBD1

cdr3_aa: CATSRDAGFAGELFF
cdr3_nt: TGTGCCACCAGCAGAGATGCAGGGTTTGCCGGGGAGCTGTTTTTT
clone_size: .
j_call: TRBJ2-2
v_call: TRBV15
d_call: .

cdr3_aa: CASSLRDGLPTLDEQYF
cdr3_nt: TGTGCCAGCAGCCTCCGGGACGGGCTCCCCACTTTGGACGAGCAGTACTTC
clone_size: .
j_call: TRBJ2-7
v_call: TRBV11-3
d_call: .

cdr3_aa: CSARVLGDLAYEQYF
cdr3_nt: TGCAGTGCTAGAGTTCTTGGGGATTTGGCCTACGAGCAGTACTTC
clone_size: .
j_call: TRBJ2-7
v_call: TRBV20-1
d_call: .